This T cell receptor (beta chain) was identified during a study of response to subunit inactivated influenza vaccine. TCRdb reprocessed the RT-PCR reads with MiXCR, giving one entry per CDR3 protein. The data show some 800,000 distinct CDR3 sequences, 21% seen once. After removal of 7 bases from V and 2 bases from J, the junction contained 10 bases not matched to a gene. The CDR3 is 16 residues long. As concerns this clonotype: Antigen specificity is unknown.

Study-wide results and caveats: Each seasonal influenza vaccination, the authors suggested, recruits few new T cells.

The chain is built from TRBV12-3 or TRBV12-4 and TRBJ2-2; TRBD2 aligns across 7 bases. Sequenced material: PBMCs from blood, taken about 5 days after vaccination. The TCR comes from a man aged 45-65 years who received an inactivated influenza vaccine. CDR3 loop: CASNPGGSINTGELFF. The CDR3 DNA is TGTGCCAGCAATCCCGGGGGGTCGATCAACACCGGGGAGCTGTTTTTT.